Below, 25 T cell receptor beta chains from the same sample are listed, as sequenced in a study of T cell clonality in common variable immunodeficiency. Profiling relied on immunoSEQ multiplex PCR, and the TCRdb table lists in-frame clones only, not all of them. The sample shows over 35,000 clones, none of them appearing just once. Sample: peripheral blood mononuclear cells. The source is a person between 18 and 75 years old in good health.

There are many counts of this clone. The DNA ends 3 residues before the CDR3 does, and the rest of the CDR3 is filled in from the germline J gene. The rearrangement links TRBV6-2 or TRBV6-3 to TRBJ1-3; possible D gene TRBD1, 5 bases. The CDR3 sequence is 17 residues long. The V gene lost 4 bases and the J gene lost 0 bases, with 16 bases spanning the gap. Germline lookup yields CDR1 MNHEY and CDR2 SVGEGT. The sequenced part of the CDR3 DNA is TGTGCCAGCAGTTCTCGTCTGGGGCAGAGCTCTGGAAACACC. Its translation: CASSSRLGQSSGNT. From start to end, the CDR3 is CASSSRLGQSSGNTIYF.

This clone was picked up many times. From the germline J gene comes the end of the CDR3, since the read stops 3 residues before it. The V and J genes are TRBV4-2 and TRBJ1-2; D uncertain. The CDR3 runs 12 residues. Germline CDR1 LGHNA, CDR2 YNFKEQ. The covered CDR3 bases are TGTGCCAGCAGCCAAGATCACGGGGGC. Protein: CASSQDHGG. In full, the CDR3 is CASSQDHGGYTF.

At least ten counts were recorded for this clone. Read coverage stops 3 residues before the CDR3 terminus; the germline J gene supplies the remainder. V and J are TRBV6-1 and TRBJ1-4, with a weak D call TRBD1 (6 bases). The germline V gene has CDR1 MNHNS and CDR2 SASEGT. The CDR3 extends over 15 amino acids. Trimming shortened V by 2 bases and J by 5 bases, and 12 bases separated the two germline ends. CDR3 sequence reads: CASSENRAVNEKLFF. The DNA read from the CDR3 is TGTGCCAGCAGTGAAAACAGGGCAGTCAATGAAAAA.

This clone was recorded at least ten times. The read gets to within 3 residues of the CDR3 end, and the germline J gene fills in the rest. V and J are TRBV5-8 and TRBJ1-5; TRBD1 is a possible D gene (5 bases). This CDR3 is built from 15 residues. V was clipped by 4 bases and J by 3 bases, with 14 bases between them. In germline, CDR1 is SGHTS, CDR2 YDEGEE. The CDR3 spells CASSPSDRTNQPQHF. The DNA read from the CDR3 is TGTGCCAGCAGCCCATCCGACAGAACCAATCAGCCC.

In this sample, this clone turned up many times. The sequence runs out 3 residues before the end of the CDR3; the remainder is reconstructed from the germline J gene. The chain carries TRBV10-3 and TRBJ1-2; D gene unclear. Trimming left V 1 base short and J 0 bases short, with 6 bases between. CDR1 is ENHRY, CDR2 SYGVKD, per germline. The CDR3 has 14 residues. The CDR3 loop reads CAISEYTANYGYTF. The CDR3 DNA, read in part, is TGTGCCATCAGTGAGTATACAGCTAACTATGGC.

This clone has at least ten counts. CDR3 protein: CGAGQSLYGYTF. The CDR3 DNA, read in part, is TGCGGAGCCGGACAGTCCCTGTATGGC. This chain links TRBV20-1 with TRBJ1-2, with D perhaps TRBD1 (6 bases). The read terminates 3 residues before the CDR3 end, so the remaining end is supplied by the germline J gene. This CDR3 comprises 12 residues. Germline lookup yields CDR1 DFQATT and CDR2 SNEGSKA (reference sequence).

This clone has ten or more counts. The sequence runs out 3 residues before the end of the CDR3; the remainder is reconstructed from the germline J gene. The chain has TRBV12-3 or TRBV12-4 and TRBJ2-3; perhaps TRBD1 as D (6 bases). Deletions cut 8 bases from V and 2 bases from J, with 14 bases between. CDR3 length: 14 amino acids. CDR3 DNA (partial): TGTGCCAGCGGACCCTGGGACATCACAGATACG. Translating it yields CASGPWDITDT. The entire CDR3 protein is CASGPWDITDTQYF.

Notes on this clone: The sequenced fragment ends 3 residues before the CDR3 boundary, so the rest is inferred from the germline J gene. The chain combines TRBV18 with TRBJ2-4; no reliable D call. The CDR3 is made up of 14 amino acids. Germline V gene data show CDR1 as KGHSH and CDR2 as LQKENI. The CDR3 is CASSPLAANYGQYF. The part of the CDR3 DNA that was read is TGTGCCAGCTCACCACTCGCGGCTAACTATGGT.

This clone was observed at least ten times. The read is 3 residues too short to cover the CDR3 end, so that end is filled in from the germline J gene. The V call is TRBV11-3, the J call TRBJ2-1; D possibly corresponds to TRBD1 (7 bases). Trimming took off 1 base at V and 5 bases at J, with 9 bases between the two ends. Germline V CDR1 and CDR2: SGHNT, YENEEA. CDR3 length: 14 amino acids. Partial CDR3 DNA: TGTGCCAGCAGCTTAGGCGGGACAGACAATGAG. Translated: CASSLGGTDNE. The complete CDR3 protein is CASSLGGTDNEQFF. Complete variable domain (other parts from reference TRBV11-3 and TRBJ2-1): EAGVVQSPRYKIIEKKQPVAFWCNPISGHNTLYWYLQNLGQGPELLIRYENEEAVDDSQLPKDRFSAERLKGVDSTLKIQPAELGDSAVYLCASSLGGTDNEQFFGPGTRLTVL.

This clone was counted at least ten times. The CDR3 end lies 3 residues beyond the end of the read and is filled in from the germline J gene. Other nucleotide sequences from this sample produce the same CDR3. The chain employs TRBV9 and TRBJ2-1, with D possibly matching TRBD2 (6 bases). V was clipped by 0 bases and J by 8 bases, with 9 bases between them. The V gene's germline CDR1 is SGDLS and CDR2 YYNGEE. The CDR3 is 13 residues long. The CDR3 DNA, read in part, is TGTGCCAGCAGCGTAGGGGACTCTGATGAG. This translates into CASSVGDSDE. The entire CDR3 sequence reads CASSVGDSDEQFF.

This clone was counted many times. Mismatch with germline at one junction end may stem from a read error. The read stops 3 residues short of the end of the CDR3; the missing end is completed from the germline J gene. The chain is built from TRBV7-7 and TRBJ2-2; possible D gene TRBD2, 6 bases. The CDR3 runs to 15 residues. Germline loops: CDR1 SSHAT, CDR2 FNYEAQ (reference sequence). The covered CDR3 bases are TGTGCTAGCAGCTTAAGGCCCCGGGGGACCGGGGAG. It codes for CASSLRPRGTGE. The entire CDR3 is CASSLRPRGTGELFF.

A note on this clone: An end of the junction does not agree with germline; a read error may underlie this. The read ends 3 residues before the CDR3 terminus; that terminus is restored from the germline J gene. The J gene is TRBJ2-1, the V gene TRBV18, with 9 bases fitting TRBD2. This CDR3 region has 17 residues. Germline V gene lookup returns CDR1 KGHSH and CDR2 LQKENI. CDR3 DNA, as far as it was read: TGTGCCAGCTCCCCACCGACTAGCGGTCCCCCCTACAATGAG. Its translation: CASSPPTSGPPYNE. The whole CDR3 is CASSPPTSGPPYNEQFF.

This clone was seen ten or more times. The CDR3 extends 3 residues past the end of the read, so its final part is completed from the germline J gene. The chain employs TRBV5-1 and TRBJ1-4, with 7 bases aligning to TRBD1. The V gene end was trimmed by 7 bases and the J gene end by 8 bases; junction bases not matched to a gene: 8. Germline CDR1 SGHRS, CDR2 YFSETQ. The CDR3 spans 13 residues. The sequenced CDR3 bases are TGCGCCAGCTCCGGGACAGTCCGCGAAAAA. It yields the protein CASSGTVREK. The whole CDR3 protein is CASSGTVREKLFF.

This clone appeared many times. The CDR3 end falls 3 residues outside the read, so it is completed with the germline J gene. The genes are TRBV28 and TRBJ2-1; D is ambiguous. V was cut by 5 bases and J by 8 bases, with 13 bases left in between. This CDR3 comprises 13 residues. Per germline, CDR1 MDHEN and CDR2 SYDVKM. The part of the CDR3 DNA that was read is TGTGCCAGCAGTCCTCCTCCCCTCCATGAG. Translating gives CASSPPPLHE. The whole CDR3 region reads CASSPPPLHEQFF.

In its sample, this clone was seen many times. With the read ending 3 residues before the CDR3 end, the germline J gene is used to fill in that end. The chain recombines TRBV12-3 or TRBV12-4 with TRBJ2-4; the D is unclear. V was trimmed by 4 bases and J by 6 bases, leaving 4 bases between them. The length of the CDR3 is 11 residues. The sequenced part of the CDR3 DNA is TGTGCCAGCAGTTCAGGAAACATT. Protein: CASSSGNI. The CDR3 as a whole reads CASSSGNIQYF.

The sample holds many counts of this clone. The read terminates 3 residues ahead of where the CDR3 ends, so the germline J gene completes it. This rearrangement joins TRBV7-9 to TRBJ1-2; D is ambiguous. The CDR3 length is 12 residues. Deletions cut 5 bases from V and 2 bases from J, with 6 bases between. The V gene's germline CDR1 is SEHNR and CDR2 FQNEAQ (reference sequence). CDR3 region: CASSPNNYGYTF. CDR3 DNA, as far as it was read: TGTGCCAGCAGCCCTAACAACTATGGC.

The table lists this clone with many counts. The read comes to an end 3 residues before the CDR3 does, leaving the germline J gene to fill in the end. The chain links TRBV19 to TRBJ2-1; no firm D call. CDR3 length equals 13 residues. V lost 2 bases and J 5 bases, leaving 7 bases between the germline ends. In germline, CDR1 is LNHDA, CDR2 SQIVND (reference sequence). The CDR3 bases that were read are TGTGCCAGTAGTATAATCCGGGACAATGAG. It yields the protein CASSIIRDNE. The entire CDR3 protein is CASSIIRDNEQFF.

There are many counts of this clone. The CDR3 here is CASSANGQSYNEQFF. The covered CDR3 bases are TGTGCCAGCAGCGCAAACGGACAGAGCTACAATGAG. The gene calls are TRBV7-2 and TRBJ2-1; weak D call: TRBD1 (6 bases). Read data end 3 residues before the CDR3 end; the end is taken from the germline J gene. The CDR3 runs 15 residues. Trimming left V 5 bases short and J 3 bases short, with 14 bases between. Germline-derived CDR1 and CDR2 are SGHTA and FQGNSA.

This clone was picked up many times. The read stops 3 residues short of the end of the CDR3; the missing end is completed from the germline J gene. This chain connects TRBV18 to TRBJ1-1; D ambiguous. Germline V CDR1 and CDR2: KGHSH, LQKENI. There are 13 residues in the CDR3. The ends were cut back, 3 bases at V and 2 bases at J, with 7 bases in the middle. Incomplete CDR3 DNA: TGTGCCAGCTCACCTCCACTAAACACTGAA. Translating it yields CASSPPLNTE. From start to end, the CDR3 is CASSPPLNTEAFF. The full variable domain, in which reference TRBV18 and TRBJ1-1 provide the parts outside the CDR3, is NAGVMQNPRHLVRRRGQEARLRCSPMKGHSHVYWYRQLPEEGLKFMVYLQKENIIDESGMPKERFSAEFPKEGPSILRIQQVVRGDSAAYFCASSPPLNTEAFFGQGTRLTVV.

The table lists this clone with many counts. The CDR3 end is not reached by the read, which stops 3 residues before it; the germline J gene fills it in. The chain carries TRBV7-8 and TRBJ2-7, with 10 nucleotides matching TRBD1. The CDR3 contains 14 residues. Germline-derived CDR1 and CDR2 are SGHVS and FQNEAQ. The V and J ends lost 4 bases and 4 bases, in that order; junction bases with no gene match: 4. CDR3 residues: CASSYDRGLYEQYF. Partial CDR3 DNA: TGTGCCAGCAGCTACGACAGGGGGCTTTACGAG. Full variable domain (remainder filled in from reference TRBV7-8 and TRBJ2-7): GAGVSQSPRYKVAKRGQDVALRCDPISGHVSLFWYQQALGQGPEFLTYFQNEAQLDKSGLPSDRFFAERPEGSVSTLKIQRTQQEDSAVYLCASSYDRGLYEQYFGPGTRLTVT.

This clone was counted at least ten times. Coverage ceases 3 residues before the CDR3 finishes, and the germline J gene fills in the end. V usage is TRBV5-4 and J usage is TRBJ2-1; the D gene is possibly TRBD1 (6 bases). The V and J ends lost 4 bases and 9 bases respectively, with 20 bases between them. Germline CDR1 and CDR2: SGHNT and YYREEE (reference sequence). The CDR3 has 15 amino acids. The CDR3 bases that were read are TGTGCCAGCAGCGGGGACACGGTGTTGTTTGGTGAG. It yields the protein CASSGDTVLFGE. In full, the CDR3 is CASSGDTVLFGEQFF.

This clone was detected many times. The sequenced part of the CDR3 DNA is TGTGCCAGCAGCCAGCGGGACAGGGGTGAAAAA. Translated, it gives CASSQRDRGEK. In full, the CDR3 reads CASSQRDRGEKLFF. This chain connects TRBV7-9 to TRBJ1-4, with 10 nucleotides matching TRBD1. The sequence runs out 3 residues before the end of the CDR3; the remainder is reconstructed from the germline J gene. V lost 5 bases, J lost 7 bases, and 4 bases stayed unmatched. Germline CDR1 SEHNR, CDR2 FQNEAQ (reference sequence). This CDR3 is built from 14 residues.

In its sample, this clone was seen many times. The CDR3 extends 3 residues past the end of the read, so its final part is completed from the germline J gene. The chain carries TRBV5-1 and TRBJ2-5, with 8 nucleotides matching TRBD1. V lost 2 bases, J lost 3 bases, and 3 bases stayed unmatched. Germline loops: CDR1 SGHRS, CDR2 YFSETQ. The CDR3 spans 14 residues. CDR3 protein: CASSLEQGEETQYF. The sequenced part of the CDR3 DNA is TGCGCCAGCAGCTTAGAACAGGGGGAAGAGACC.

This clone was seen many times. Read sequence stops 3 residues before the CDR3 end, and the germline J gene provides the missing end. The chain has TRBV5-5 and TRBJ1-1; D possibly corresponds to TRBD1 (5 bases). Trimming cost V 2 bases and J 1 base, with 9 bases left between them. The CDR3 is 14 residues long. The germline V gene encodes CDR1 SGHKS and CDR2 YYEKEE (reference sequence). The CDR3 loop is CASSLQDANTEAFF. The CDR3 bases that were read are TGTGCCAGCAGCTTACAGGATGCGAACACTGAA.

This clone was counted many times. Sequencing ends 3 residues short of the CDR3 end; the germline J gene provides the rest. The J gene is TRBJ2-7, the V gene TRBV7-3; 8 bases fit TRBD2. The V gene end was trimmed by 1 base and the J gene end by 2 bases; junction bases not matched to a gene: 4. Germline V gene data show CDR1 as SGHTA and CDR2 as FQGTGA. The CDR3 covers 15 residues. The CDR3 bases that were read are TGTGCCAGCAGCTTAAAAGCGGGGGCTACCTACGAG. It codes for CASSLKAGATYE. In full, the CDR3 is CASSLKAGATYEQYF.